These 23 T cell receptor beta chains came from one sample sequenced in a study of cytomegalovirus exposure and HLA in healthy donors. With 60 Vbeta and 13 Jbeta primers, the PCR was carried out. The method was immunoSEQ multiplex PCR; TCRdb's version includes in-frame clones alone and lacks a portion of them. The table has about 130,000 clones, 70% to 80% seen once. The sequenced sample consisted of PBMCs. All receptors derive from a middle-aged man in good health and CMV-seronegative.

This sequence joins TRBV6-5 and TRBJ1-1; 8 nucleotides line up with TRBD1. The CDR3 is made up of 16 amino acids. CDR1 is MNHEY and CDR2 is SVGAGI in the germline V gene. With V trimmed by 2 bases and J by 3 bases, 8 bases remained unmatched. In nucleotides, the CDR3 is TGTGCCAGCAGTTACATCCGGACAGGGTTGGACACTGAAGCTTTCTTT. The encoded protein is CASSYIRTGLDTEAFF.

The chain carries TRBV13 and TRBJ2-3; 10 bases line up with TRBD2. The CDR3 length is 17 residues. Germline trimming cut 0 bases from V and 4 bases from J; bases unmatched to any gene: 7. The germline CDR1 and CDR2 sequences are PRHDT and FYEKMQ (reference sequence). CDR3 bases: TGTGCCAGCAGCTTAGGTCTAGCGGGGGCCGGGGCAGATACGCAGTATTTT. Residues: CASSLGLAGAGADTQYF.

The sample holds a few counts of this clone. The chain joins TRBV6-4 to TRBJ2-7; D may be TRBD2 (5 bases). Trimming pared 0 bases from V and 0 bases from J, leaving 15 bases between. Germline assignment: CDR1 MRHNA and CDR2 SNTAGT. The CDR3 totals 17 residues. The CDR3 spells CASSDSRGKVASYEQYF. The CDR3 nucleotides read TGTGCCAGCAGTGACTCACGGGGAAAAGTAGCCTCCTACGAGCAGTACTTC.

The chain uses TRBV5-1 and TRBJ1-4; D unclear. Looked up from germline, CDR1 is SGHRS and CDR2 is YFSETQ. V gave up 0 bases and J gave up 8 bases, with 11 bases separating them. The CDR3 covers 14 residues. CDR3 in DNA: TGCGCCAGCAGCTTGGAGTCTAATGTGGAAAAACTGTTTTTT. Residues: CASSLESNVEKLFF.

The rearrangement uses TRBV7-2 and TRBJ2-7, with D tentatively TRBD2 (7 bases). CDR1 SGHTA and CDR2 FQGNSA come from the germline V gene. The length of the CDR3 is 17 residues. The germline V and J ends were trimmed by 4 bases and 2 bases, with 21 bases remaining between them. The CDR3 DNA sequence: TGTGCCAGCAGCTCAACCCGGGGGGCGGGGGTGGCCTACGAGCAGTACTTC. Translated: CASSSTRGAGVAYEQYF.

V and J are TRBV7-6 and TRBJ2-5; maybe TRBD1 (6 bases). Germline-derived CDR1 and CDR2 are SGHVS and FNYEAQ. The V and J ends lost 2 bases and 2 bases respectively, with 15 bases between them. This CDR3 spans 16 amino acids. The CDR3 loop is CASSLFGGSGQETQYF. CDR3 bases: TGTGCCAGCAGCTTATTTGGGGGCTCGGGGCAAGAGACCCAGTACTTC.

This clone appeared a single time. The chain is built from TRBV4-3 and TRBJ1-1; weak D call: TRBD1 (5 bases). This CDR3 is 15 amino acids long. The V and J ends lost 2 bases and 0 bases respectively, with 10 bases between them. Germline values: CDR1 LGHNA, CDR2 YSLEER. DNA of the CDR3: TGCGCCAGCAGCCAACTGACAGAAATGAACACTGAAGCTTTCTTT. This sequence encodes CASSQLTEMNTEAFF.

V is TRBV7-9 and J is TRBJ2-3, with TRBD2 matching over 12 bases. Trimming took 5 bases from V and 2 from J; bases not matched to a gene: 8. Germline lookup yields CDR1 SEHNR and CDR2 FQNEAQ (reference sequence). The CDR3 is 17 amino acids. The CDR3 DNA follows: TGTGCCAGCAGCACCTTCCTAGCGGGGGGGACCACAGATACGCAGTATTTT. Translated: CASSTFLAGGTTDTQYF.

The gene calls are TRBV7-8 and TRBJ2-5, with a weak D call TRBD2 (5 bases). CDR3 length equals 15 residues. V was pared by 1 base and J by 4 bases, with 13 bases between. Germline V gene data show CDR1 as SGHVS and CDR2 as FQNEAQ. CDR3 DNA: TGTGCCAGCAGCTTAGGAGGCCGAGGAGGAGAGACCCAGTACTTC. It codes for CASSLGGRGGETQYF.

The gene calls are TRBV5-1 and TRBJ1-1, with D tentatively TRBD1 (6 bases). The CDR3 is 14 amino acids. Trimming cost V 7 bases and J 3 bases, with 16 bases left between them. Germline lookup yields CDR1 SGHRS and CDR2 YFSETQ. Here the CDR3 DNA reads TGCGCCAGCGGGTCAGGGGTCGAGTACACTGAAGCTTTCTTT. Translated: CASGSGVEYTEAFF. The entire variable domain, with the rest obtained from reference TRBV5-1 and TRBJ1-1, is as follows: KAGVTQTPRYLIKTRGQQVTLSCSPISGHRSVSWYQQTPGQGLQFLFEYFSETQRNKGNFPGRFSGRQFSNSRSEMNVSTLELGDSALYLCASGSGVEYTEAFFGQGTRLTVV.

The J gene is TRBJ2-3, the V gene TRBV13, with 12 bases aligning to TRBD2. Germline trimming cut 5 bases from V and 6 bases from J; bases unmatched to any gene: 9. Per the germline V gene, CDR1 is PRHDT and CDR2 is FYEKMQ (reference sequence). This CDR3 is 16 amino acids long. CDR3 DNA sequence: TGTGCCAGCAGCCTAGCGGGGGGGCCGGATGGTGATACGCAGTATTTT. This sequence encodes CASSLAGGPDGDTQYF.

The J gene is TRBJ1-1, the V gene TRBV7-2, with D hard to call. In germline, CDR1 is SGHTA, CDR2 FQGNSA. The CDR3 extends over 12 amino acids. The V end was cut by 11 bases, the J end by 0 bases, with 10 bases between. The CDR3 nucleotides read TGTGCCCGCGGCACCATGAACACTGAAGCTTTCTTT. It specifies CARGTMNTEAFF.

This chain connects TRBV30 to TRBJ1-2; TRBD1 matches at 8 bases. V lost 5 bases and J lost 7; bases outside the gene matches: 3. This CDR3 has 11 residues. Per the germline V gene, CDR1 is GTSNPN and CDR2 is SVGIG (reference sequence). CDR3 loop: CAWGQGGGYTF. CDR3 DNA: TGTGCCTGGGGACAGGGTGGTGGCTACACCTTC.

V is TRBV5-4 and J is TRBJ2-1; 12 bases line up with TRBD2. Germline assignment: CDR1 SGHNT and CDR2 YYREEE (reference sequence). This CDR3 has 17 residues. After removal of 0 bases from V and 7 bases from J, the junction contained 8 bases not matched to a gene. CDR3 amino acids: CASSLVTSGGPGNEQFF. In DNA form, the CDR3 reads TGTGCCAGCAGCTTGGTAACTAGCGGGGGGCCGGGGAATGAGCAGTTCTTC.

V is TRBV28 and J is TRBJ2-3, with 8 bases fitting TRBD1. CDR1 is MDHEN and CDR2 is SYDVKM in the germline V gene. The CDR3 consists of 15 residues. The ends lost 7 bases at V and 7 bases at J; junction bases unmatched: 13. This CDR3 is CASTSLQGAPNTQYF. The CDR3 DNA sequence: TGTGCCAGCACCTCCCTTCAGGGGGCACCGAATACGCAGTATTTT.

The chain combines TRBV5-1 with TRBJ1-6, with D tentatively TRBD1 (5 bases). The V and J ends lost 3 bases and 8 bases respectively, with 6 bases between them. The CDR3 has 12 amino acids. Germline-derived CDR1 and CDR2 are SGHRS and YFSETQ. The CDR3: CASSSTDSPLHF. CDR3 DNA sequence: TGCGCCAGCAGCTCGACAGATTCACCCCTCCACTTT.

The chain couples TRBV11-2 to TRBJ2-1; 9 positions agree with TRBD2. V trimming: 5 bases; J trimming: 6 bases; junction bases outside the gene matches: 8. CDR1 SGHAT and CDR2 FQNNGV come from the germline V gene. The CDR3 covers 15 residues. The CDR3 sequence: CASSATSGWANEQFF. CDR3 bases: TGTGCCAGCAGCGCCACTAGCGGGTGGGCCAATGAGCAGTTCTTC.

The table lists this clone with a few counts. The chain couples TRBV6-1 to TRBJ1-2; D remains unclear. Germline-derived CDR1 and CDR2 are MNHNS and SASEGT. The CDR3 runs to 14 residues. The ends were cut back, 0 bases at V and 4 bases at J, with 9 bases in the middle. CDR3 residues: CASSEATGIYGYTF. In DNA, the CDR3 is TGTGCCAGCAGTGAAGCAACGGGGATCTATGGCTACACCTTC.

This chain joins TRBV18 and TRBJ2-7, with D perhaps TRBD1 (6 bases). Looked up from germline, CDR1 is KGHSH and CDR2 is LQKENI. CDR3 length: 16 amino acids. V was trimmed by 2 bases and J by 2 bases, leaving 16 bases between them. CDR3 protein: CASSPTNTGFPYEQYF. CDR3 DNA sequence: TGTGCCAGCTCACCAACTAATACAGGGTTTCCCTACGAGCAGTACTTC.

This clone occurred once. This chain joins TRBV5-6 and TRBJ1-4; the D is unclear. This CDR3 is built from 14 residues. Germline values: CDR1 SGHDT, CDR2 YYEEEE. With 3 bases removed from V and 5 bases from J, the gap between germline ends came to 11 bases. The CDR3 region is CASSSAAKNEKLFF. The CDR3, as DNA: TGTGCCAGCAGCTCCGCGGCCAAGAATGAAAAACTGTTTTTT.

This sequence joins TRBV6-6 and TRBJ1-5; 7 positions match TRBD1. The CDR3 totals 15 residues. Germline V gene sequence: CDR1 MNHNY, CDR2 SVGAGI (reference sequence). Trimming cost V 6 bases and J 1 base; bases outside gene matches: 6. CDR3 loop: CASRLDRDSNQPQHF. In DNA form, the CDR3 reads TGTGCCAGCAGACTTGACAGGGACAGCAATCAGCCCCAGCATTTT.

The CDR3 nucleotides are TGTGCCAGTGGCCGAGGTACACAGGGCGGAGAGGGTTCACCCCTCCACTTT. The encoded protein is CASGRGTQGGEGSPLHF. V is TRBV19 and J is TRBJ1-6; maybe TRBD1 (6 bases). This CDR3 comprises 17 residues. Trimming stripped 8 bases from V and 9 bases from J, with 26 bases between. Germline CDR1 is LNHDA and CDR2 is SQIVND (reference sequence).

The chain combines TRBV7-9 with TRBJ2-3; D uncertain. The V and J ends lost 8 bases and 5 bases respectively, with 8 bases between them. The germline CDR1 and CDR2 sequences are SEHNR and FQNEAQ (reference sequence). This CDR3 spans 11 amino acids. The CDR3 sequence: CASRREDTQYF. The CDR3 DNA follows: TGTGCCAGCCGGAGAGAAGATACGCAGTATTTT.